The clone carrying this T cell receptor beta chain was found once. The sample is drawn from a study of low-dose radiotherapy and immunotherapy resistance in tumors. TRAV- and TRBV-specific primers, spanning alpha and beta chains, primed first-strand cDNA. Both a constant-region primer and a V-primer adapter served to amplify TCRs across roughly 20 PCR cycles. TCRdb redid the calling of the reads with MiXCR, one entry per CDR3 protein. The table includes 16,000 or so distinct CDR3 sequences, less than 85% detected once. This sequence was found in a human donor with advanced metastatic prostate, ovarian, gallbladder or colorectal cancer (not recorded which). This table probably holds off-target reads from a library built for another chain.

The CDR3 DNA is TGTGCTAGTGGTTTGCCTGGACTAGCGGGAGGCGTAGAGCAGTTCTTC. It codes for CASGLPGLAGGVEQFF. The chain carries TRBV12-5 and TRBJ2-1; 14 bases align to TRBD2. After removal of 2 bases from V and 10 bases from J, the junction contained 7 bases not matched to a gene. The CDR3 has 16 amino acids. Germline CDR1 is LGHNT and CDR2 is FRNRAP.